Each of the 27 T cell receptor beta chains below was sequenced from the same sample in a study of T cell changes during pregnancy in multiple sclerosis. Measured with immunoSEQ multiplex PCR; TCRdb has only the in-frame clones, and not every one. This sample has about 59,000 clones, with around 94% found just once. This material consisted of CD8+ T cells from peripheral blood mononuclear cells, taken after pregnancy. The receptors shown here come from a female donor with multiple sclerosis, enrolled in a pregnancy study.

This clone appeared a single time. The rearrangement links TRBV28 to TRBJ2-2; TRBD1 agrees at 8 bases. CDR3 length equals 12 residues. The germline V gene encodes CDR1 MDHEN and CDR2 SYDVKM. Germline trimming cut 6 bases from V and 8 bases from J; bases unmatched to any gene: 2. CDR3 coding DNA: TGTGCCAGCAGCAGGGGGCAAGGGGAGCTGTTTTTT. Its translation is CASSRGQGELFF.

The V gene is TRBV5-1, the J gene TRBJ1-5; D not certain. The CDR3 is 15 amino acids. CDR1 is SGHRS, CDR2 YFSETQ, per germline. The V and J ends lost 1 base and 0 bases respectively, with 8 bases between them. CDR3 protein: CASSLRGSSNQPQHF. The CDR3 region has the DNA TGCGCCAGCAGCTTGCGGGGAAGTAGCAATCAGCCCCAGCATTTT.

This rearrangement joins TRBV6-1 to TRBJ1-1, with D unresolved. The CDR3 has 13 residues. Trimming removed 1 base at V and 1 base at J, with 4 bases between. CDR1 is MNHNS, CDR2 SASEGT, per germline. DNA for the CDR3: TGTGCCAGCAGTGAAGGAGAGAACACTGAAGCTTTCTTT. Amino acid sequence: CASSEGENTEAFF.

This clone has a handful of counts. The chain employs TRBV29-1 and TRBJ1-5, with TRBD1 matching 7 bases. This CDR3 has 12 amino acids. Trimming took 5 bases from V and 6 from J; bases not matched to a gene: 4. CDR1 and CDR2 (germline): SQVTM, ANQGSEA. The CDR3 spells CSVRQGGQPQHF. Written as DNA, the CDR3 is TGCAGCGTTCGACAGGGAGGTCAGCCCCAGCATTTT.

The chain joins TRBV4-1 to TRBJ1-4; D remains ambiguous. V lost 6 bases, J lost 7 bases, and 12 bases lay in between. Per the germline V gene, CDR1 is MGHRA and CDR2 is YSYEKL. The CDR3 has 13 amino acids. The CDR3 coding sequence is TGCGCCAGCAGTGTCCCGGAGGGTGAAAAACTGTTTTTT. The encoded protein is CASSVPEGEKLFF.

This sequence joins TRBV10-3 and TRBJ2-5; 9 nucleotides line up with TRBD1. After removal of 5 bases from V and 7 bases from J, the junction contained 11 bases not matched to a gene. CDR3 length: 15 residues. Germline V gene sequence: CDR1 ENHRY, CDR2 SYGVKD. Here the CDR3 reads CAISSESGQGVTQYF. CDR3 coding DNA: TGTGCCATCAGTAGCGAATCGGGACAGGGTGTGACCCAGTACTTC.

The chain uses TRBV5-1 and TRBJ2-2, with D possibly TRBD1 on 5 matching bases. Trimming cost V 6 bases and J 2 bases, with 14 bases left between them. Germline V lookup: CDR1 SGHRS, CDR2 YFSETQ. This CDR3 spans 15 amino acids. The CDR3 nucleotides are TGCGCCAGCACCCTCCGGACATTAAACACCGGGGAGCTGTTTTTT. Translated, it gives CASTLRTLNTGELFF.

This chain connects TRBV6-5 to TRBJ2-7, with 7 bases that match TRBD1. This CDR3 comprises 14 residues. Germline loops: CDR1 MNHEY, CDR2 SVGAGI. The trim removed 6 bases at V and 5 bases at J, leaving 10 bases unmatched. CDR3 nucleotides: TGTGCCAGCAGCTCCGGACAGGTTGACGACGAGCAGTACTTC. Residues: CASSSGQVDDEQYF.

The rearrangement links TRBV30 to TRBJ2-1; D gene uncertain. CDR1 is GTSNPN and CDR2 is SVGIG in the germline V gene (reference sequence). This CDR3 region has 15 residues. V was pared by 3 bases and J by 2 bases, with 14 bases between. CDR3 in DNA: TGTGCCTGGAGGGAACGGGTTCAAACCTACAATGAGCAGTTCTTC. Protein sequence: CAWRERVQTYNEQFF.

This chain connects TRBV6-1 to TRBJ1-3, with D uncertain. The germline V gene has CDR1 MNHNS and CDR2 SASEGT. The CDR3 is made up of 15 amino acids. V lost 8 bases to trimming and J lost 0 bases, with 14 bases between them. In nucleotides, the CDR3 is TGTGCCAGCTGCAGCGCCCGTTACTCTGGAAACACCATATATTTT. Its translation: CASCSARYSGNTIYF.

The chain uses TRBV7-9 and TRBJ2-1; 12 bases agree with TRBD2. Trimming removed 5 bases from V and 8 bases from J; junction bases left unmatched: 7. The V gene's germline CDR1 is SEHNR and CDR2 FQNEAQ (reference sequence). The CDR3 consists of 15 residues. DNA of the CDR3: TGTGCCAGCAGCCCGACTAGCGGGAGAGAGGATGAGCAGTTCTTC. This encodes CASSPTSGREDEQFF.

This rearrangement joins TRBV6-5 to TRBJ2-7; 12 bases fit TRBD2. Trimming removed 6 bases from V and 0 bases from J; junction bases left unmatched: 3. Germline CDR1 reads MNHEY; CDR2 reads SVGAGI. The CDR3 has 15 residues. The CDR3 DNA is TGTGCCAGCAGGATGACTAGCGGGAGCTCCTACGAGCAGTACTTC. Translated, it gives CASRMTSGSSYEQYF.

The chain recombines TRBV7-2 with TRBJ2-7; 9 nucleotides agree with TRBD2. The germline gives CDR1 SGHTA, CDR2 FQGNSA. The CDR3 loop spans 16 amino acids. The V segment lost 5 bases and the J segment 0 bases; nucleotides outside the gene matches: 8. The CDR3 reads CASSPGLAGPSYEQYF. For the CDR3, the DNA is TGTGCCAGCAGCCCGGGCCTAGCGGGGCCCTCCTACGAGCAGTACTTC.

The gene calls are TRBV7-9 and TRBJ2-6; D is perhaps TRBD1 (6 bases). Per the germline V gene, CDR1 is SEHNR and CDR2 is FQNEAQ (reference sequence). This CDR3 spans 15 amino acids. With 5 bases removed from V and 2 bases from J, the gap between germline ends came to 10 bases. CDR3 nucleotide sequence: TGTGCCAGCAGCCTCCGGGACACTGGGGCCAACGTCCTGACTTTC. Protein: CASSLRDTGANVLTF. Filled out from reference TRBV7-9 and TRBJ2-6, the complete variable domain reads DTGVSQNPRHKITKRGQNVTFRCDPISEHNRLYWYRQTLGQGPEFLTYFQNEAQLEKSRLLSDRFSAERPKGSFSTLEIQRTEQGDSAMYLCASSLRDTGANVLTFGAGSRLTVL.

The rearrangement uses TRBV7-3 and TRBJ1-1; D is perhaps TRBD1 (5 bases). CDR1 is SGHTA, CDR2 FQGTGA, per germline. The V end was cut by 2 bases, the J end by 5 bases, with 15 bases between. CDR3 length: 15 amino acids. CDR3 sequence (DNA): TGTGCCAGCAGCTTACTGGGGGGGGGATATACTGAAGCTTTCTTT. The encoded protein is CASSLLGGGYTEAFF. Complete variable domain (other parts from reference TRBV7-3 and TRBJ1-1): GAGVSQTPSNKVTEKGKYVELRCDPISGHTALYWYRQSLGQGPEFLIYFQGTGAADDSGLPNDRFFAVRPEGSVSTLKIQRTERGDSAVYLCASSLLGGGYTEAFFGQGTRLTVV.

This chain connects TRBV6-1 to TRBJ1-2, with D perhaps matching TRBD1 (5 bases). The length of the CDR3 is 15 residues. V dropped 1 base and J dropped 4 bases, with 13 bases sitting between them. Looked up from germline, CDR1 is MNHNS and CDR2 is SASEGT. DNA of the CDR3: TGTGCCAGCAGTGAAGGCCAGACAGCCTCCTATGGCTACACCTTC. Translating gives CASSEGQTASYGYTF.

This chain uses TRBV7-3 with TRBJ2-1, with 11 bases matching TRBD1. Trimming took 3 bases from V and 2 from J; bases not matched to a gene: 0. This CDR3 has 15 residues. Germline loops: CDR1 SGHTA, CDR2 FQGTGA. The DNA for the CDR3 is TGTGCCAGCAGCTTGGGACAGGGGGCCTACAATGAGCAGTTCTTC. The encoded protein is CASSLGQGAYNEQFF. Drawing the rest from reference TRBV7-3 and TRBJ2-1, the complete variable domain is GAGVSQTPSNKVTEKGKYVELRCDPISGHTALYWYRQSLGQGPEFLIYFQGTGAADDSGLPNDRFFAVRPEGSVSTLKIQRTERGDSAVYLCASSLGQGAYNEQFFGPGTRLTVL.

V usage is TRBV19 and J usage is TRBJ1-5, with TRBD1 as a possible D gene (6 bases). V was pared by 7 bases and J by 3 bases, with 13 bases between. This CDR3 has 14 residues. Germline V CDR1 and CDR2: LNHDA, SQIVND (reference sequence). CDR3: CASTIGQINQPQHF. The CDR3, as DNA: TGTGCCAGTACTATCGGACAGATCAATCAGCCCCAGCATTTT.

The J gene is TRBJ2-6, the V gene TRBV2, with D unresolved. Germline V gives CDR1 SNHLY, CDR2 FYNNEI. This CDR3 contains 16 residues. V lost 4 bases to trimming and J lost 0 bases, with 10 bases between them. The CDR3: CASSGDKISGANVLTF. CDR3 nucleotides: TGTGCCAGCAGTGGAGATAAAATCTCTGGGGCCAACGTCCTGACTTTC. Full variable domain (outside the CDR3, taken from reference TRBV2 and TRBJ2-6): EPEVTQTPSHQVTQMGQEVILRCVPISNHLYFYWYRQILGQKVEFLVSFYNNEISEKSEIFDDQFSVERPDGSNFTLKIRSTKLEDSAMYFCASSGDKISGANVLTFGAGSRLTVL.

The chain joins TRBV19 to TRBJ2-1, with D possibly being TRBD1 (5 bases). V was clipped by 5 bases and J by 4 bases, with 12 bases between them. Germline V gene data show CDR1 as LNHDA and CDR2 as SQIVND (reference sequence). This CDR3 has 14 residues. DNA for the CDR3: TGTGCCAGTAGTCTTCAGGGTCCTTACAATGAGCAGTTCTTC. As protein: CASSLQGPYNEQFF.

The chain carries TRBV30 and TRBJ2-1; 7 nucleotides match TRBD2. V dropped 0 bases and J dropped 2; count of bases not matched to a gene: 4. The CDR3 has 15 amino acids. Looked up from germline, CDR1 is GTSNPN and CDR2 is SVGIG (reference sequence). DNA for the CDR3: TGTGCCTGGAGTGTAGGCGGGAGCCCCTACAATGAGCAGTTCTTC. This gives the protein CAWSVGGSPYNEQFF.

In its sample, this clone was seen a few times. This rearrangement joins TRBV10-1 to TRBJ1-5; a weak D match, TRBD1 (5 bases). This CDR3 spans 13 amino acids. Germline V gene lookup returns CDR1 WNHNN and CDR2 SYGVQD (reference sequence). V dropped 1 base and J dropped 4 bases, with 5 bases sitting between them. The CDR3 nucleotides are TGCGCCAGCAGTGAGTACAGGAATCAGCCCCAGCATTTT. It translates to CASSEYRNQPQHF.

The chain carries TRBV19 and TRBJ2-1; 14 nucleotides match TRBD2. V shed 5 bases and J 6 bases; nucleotides not matched to a gene: 6. The CDR3 loop spans 16 amino acids. Germline CDR1 reads LNHDA; CDR2 reads SQIVND (reference sequence). CDR3 DNA: TGTGCCAGTAGTTGGGGACTAGCGGGAGCCTCCAATGAGCAGTTCTTC. Protein sequence: CASSWGLAGASNEQFF. Full variable domain (outside the CDR3, taken from reference TRBV19 and TRBJ2-1): DGGITQSPKYLFRKEGQNVTLSCEQNLNHDAMYWYRQDPGQGLRLIYYSQIVNDFQKGDIAEGYSVSREKKESFPLTVTSAQKNPTAFYLCASSWGLAGASNEQFFGPGTRLTVL.

The J gene is TRBJ2-7, the V gene TRBV28, with D perhaps matching TRBD2 (6 bases). This CDR3 region has 15 residues. Germline V gene data show CDR1 as MDHEN and CDR2 as SYDVKM. Trimming shortened V by 4 bases and J by 2 bases, and 15 bases separated the two germline ends. The CDR3 DNA sequence: TGTGCCAGCAGTTACCGCGGGACGAGAACCTACGAGCAGTACTTC. It encodes CASSYRGTRTYEQYF.

As regards this clone: Mismatch with germline at one junction end may stem from a read error. The chain uses TRBV6-5 and TRBJ2-7; TRBD1 aligns across 7 bases. CDR3 length: 13 amino acids. Germline CDR1 and CDR2: MNHEY and SVGAGI. CDR3 residues: CTSSPGQNYEQYF. Written as DNA, the CDR3 is TGTACCAGCAGTCCGGGACAGAACTACGAGCAGTACTTC.

This chain connects TRBV5-1 to TRBJ2-7; a possible D gene is TRBD1 (5 bases). Germline CDR1 reads SGHRS; CDR2 reads YFSETQ. The V end was cut by 5 bases, the J end by 2 bases, with 14 bases between. The CDR3 loop spans 14 amino acids. This CDR3 reads CASSSQVSPYEQYF. In nucleotides, the CDR3 is TGCGCCAGCAGTTCACAGGTATCGCCCTACGAGCAGTACTTC.

The chain recombines TRBV4-1 with TRBJ1-5; 7 nucleotides align to TRBD1. The CDR3 covers 15 residues. The V segment lost 5 bases and the J segment 2 bases; nucleotides outside the gene matches: 6. The germline gives CDR1 MGHRA, CDR2 YSYEKL. The CDR3 here is CASSEAGQGNQPQHF. As DNA, the CDR3 is TGCGCCAGCAGCGAGGCAGGACAGGGCAATCAGCCCCAGCATTTT.